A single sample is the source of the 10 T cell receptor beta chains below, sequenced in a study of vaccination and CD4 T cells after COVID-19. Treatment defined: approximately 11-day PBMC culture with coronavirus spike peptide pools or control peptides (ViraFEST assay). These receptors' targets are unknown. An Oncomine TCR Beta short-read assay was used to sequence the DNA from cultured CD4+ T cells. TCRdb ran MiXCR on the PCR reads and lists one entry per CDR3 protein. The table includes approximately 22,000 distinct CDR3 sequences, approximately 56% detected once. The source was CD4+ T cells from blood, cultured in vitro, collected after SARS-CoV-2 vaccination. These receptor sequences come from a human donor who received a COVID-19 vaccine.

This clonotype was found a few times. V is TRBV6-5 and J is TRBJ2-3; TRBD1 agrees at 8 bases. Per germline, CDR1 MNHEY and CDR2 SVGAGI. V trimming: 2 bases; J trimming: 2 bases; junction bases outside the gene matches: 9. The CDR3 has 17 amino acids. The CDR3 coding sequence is TGTGCCAGCAGTTACCCCCAAGGACAGGGAGACACAGATACGCAGTATTTT. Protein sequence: CASSYPQGQGDTDTQYF.

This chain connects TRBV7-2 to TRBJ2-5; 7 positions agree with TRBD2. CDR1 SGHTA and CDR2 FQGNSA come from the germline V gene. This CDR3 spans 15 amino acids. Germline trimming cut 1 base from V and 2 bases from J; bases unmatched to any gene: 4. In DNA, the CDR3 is TGTGCCAGCAGCTTAGTTGGCGGGGGACAAGAGACCCAGTACTTC. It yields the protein CASSLVGGGQETQYF.

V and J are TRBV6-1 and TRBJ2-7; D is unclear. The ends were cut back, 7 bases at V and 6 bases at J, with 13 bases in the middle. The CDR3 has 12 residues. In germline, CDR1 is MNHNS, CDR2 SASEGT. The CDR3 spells CASTLRSGEQYF. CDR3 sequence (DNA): TGTGCCAGCACCTTAAGGTCAGGCGAGCAGTACTTC.

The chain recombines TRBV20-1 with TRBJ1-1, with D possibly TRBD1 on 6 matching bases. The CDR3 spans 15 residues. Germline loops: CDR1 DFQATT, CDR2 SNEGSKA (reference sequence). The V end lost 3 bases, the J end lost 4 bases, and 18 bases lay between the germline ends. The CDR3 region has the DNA TGCAGTGCTAGGGGAAATGAGGGGGAAGGCACTGAAGCTTTCTTT. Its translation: CSARGNEGEGTEAFF.

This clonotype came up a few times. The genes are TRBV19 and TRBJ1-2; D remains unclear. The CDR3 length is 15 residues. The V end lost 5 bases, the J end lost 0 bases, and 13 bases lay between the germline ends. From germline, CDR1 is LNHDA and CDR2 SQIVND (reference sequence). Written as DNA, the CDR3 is TGTGCCAGTAGTCCTGCTGGGAGGTCTAACTATGGCTACACCTTC. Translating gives CASSPAGRSNYGYTF.

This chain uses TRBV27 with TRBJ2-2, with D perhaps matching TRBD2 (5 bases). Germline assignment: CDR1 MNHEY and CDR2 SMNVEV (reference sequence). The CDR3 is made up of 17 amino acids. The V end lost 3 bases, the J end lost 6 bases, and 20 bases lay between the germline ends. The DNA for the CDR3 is TGTGCCAGCAGTTTTATAGGGAGAGTCTCTGGGTCCGGGGAGCTGTTTTTT. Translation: CASSFIGRVSGSGELFF.

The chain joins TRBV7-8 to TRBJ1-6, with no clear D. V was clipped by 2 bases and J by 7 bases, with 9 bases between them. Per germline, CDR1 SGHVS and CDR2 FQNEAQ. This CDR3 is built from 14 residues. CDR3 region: CASSLRASNSPLHF. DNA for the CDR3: TGTGCCAGCAGCTTAAGGGCCTCCAATTCACCCCTCCACTTT.

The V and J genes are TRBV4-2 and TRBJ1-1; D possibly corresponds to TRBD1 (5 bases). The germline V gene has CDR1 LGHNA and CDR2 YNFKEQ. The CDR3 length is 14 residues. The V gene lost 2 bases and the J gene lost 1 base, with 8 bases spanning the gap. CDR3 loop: CASSQRGSNTEAFF. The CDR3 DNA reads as TGTGCCAGCAGCCAAAGGGGATCGAACACTGAAGCTTTCTTT.

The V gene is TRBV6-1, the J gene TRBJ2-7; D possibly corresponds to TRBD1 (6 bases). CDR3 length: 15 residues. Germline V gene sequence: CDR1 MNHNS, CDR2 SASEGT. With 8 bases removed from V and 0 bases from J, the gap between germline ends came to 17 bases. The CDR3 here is CASSYRDTNSYEQYF. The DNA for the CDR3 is TGTGCCAGCTCTTACCGGGACACCAACTCCTACGAGCAGTACTTC.

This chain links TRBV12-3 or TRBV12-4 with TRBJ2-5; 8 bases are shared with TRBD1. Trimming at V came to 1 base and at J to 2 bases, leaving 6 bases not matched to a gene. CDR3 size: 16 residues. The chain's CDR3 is CASSLGQGARQETQYF. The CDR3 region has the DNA TGTGCCAGCAGTTTAGGGCAGGGGGCCCGACAAGAGACCCAGTACTTC.